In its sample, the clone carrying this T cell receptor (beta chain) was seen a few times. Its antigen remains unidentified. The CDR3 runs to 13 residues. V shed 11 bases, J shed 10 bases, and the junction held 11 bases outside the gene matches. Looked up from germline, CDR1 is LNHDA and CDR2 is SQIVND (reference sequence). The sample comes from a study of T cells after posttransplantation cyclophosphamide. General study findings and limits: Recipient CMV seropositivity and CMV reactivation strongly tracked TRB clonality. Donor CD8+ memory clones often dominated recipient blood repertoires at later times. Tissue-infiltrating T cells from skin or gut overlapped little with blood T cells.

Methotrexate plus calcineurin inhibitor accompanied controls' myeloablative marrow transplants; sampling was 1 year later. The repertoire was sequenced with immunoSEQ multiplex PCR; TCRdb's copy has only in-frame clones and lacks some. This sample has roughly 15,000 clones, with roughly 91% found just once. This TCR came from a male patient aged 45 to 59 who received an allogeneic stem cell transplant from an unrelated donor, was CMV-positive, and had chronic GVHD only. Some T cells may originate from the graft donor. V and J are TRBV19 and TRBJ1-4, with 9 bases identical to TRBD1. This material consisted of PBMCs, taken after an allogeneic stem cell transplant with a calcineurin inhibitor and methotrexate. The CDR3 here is CAVSETGGGKLFF. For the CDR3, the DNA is TGTGCCGTATCTGAGACAGGGGGAGGAAAACTGTTTTTT. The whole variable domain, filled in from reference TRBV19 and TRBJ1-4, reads DGGITQSPKYLFRKEGQNVTLSCEQNLNHDAMYWYRQDPGQGLRLIYYSQIVNDFQKGDIAEGYSVSREKKESFPLTVTSAQKNPTAFYLCAVSETGGGKLFFGSGTQLSVL.